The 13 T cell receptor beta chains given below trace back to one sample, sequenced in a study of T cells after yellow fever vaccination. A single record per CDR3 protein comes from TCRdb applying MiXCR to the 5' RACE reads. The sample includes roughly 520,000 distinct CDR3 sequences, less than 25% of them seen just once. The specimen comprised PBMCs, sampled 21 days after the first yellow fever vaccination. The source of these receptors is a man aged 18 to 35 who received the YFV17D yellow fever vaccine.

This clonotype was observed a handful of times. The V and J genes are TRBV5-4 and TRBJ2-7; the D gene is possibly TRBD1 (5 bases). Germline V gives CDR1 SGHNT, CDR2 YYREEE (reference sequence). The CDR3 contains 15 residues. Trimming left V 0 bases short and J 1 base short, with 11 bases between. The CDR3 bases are TGTGCCAGCAGCTTGGGCTGGGGCCCTTCCTACGAGCAGTACTTC. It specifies CASSLGWGPSYEQYF.

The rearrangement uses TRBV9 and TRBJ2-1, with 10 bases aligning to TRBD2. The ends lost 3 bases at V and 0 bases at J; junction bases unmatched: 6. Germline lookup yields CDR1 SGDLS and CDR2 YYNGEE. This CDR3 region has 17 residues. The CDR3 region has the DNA TGTGCCAGCAGCGCACCTTTAGCGGGGGGCTCCTACAATGAGCAGTTCTTC. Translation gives CASSAPLAGGSYNEQFF.

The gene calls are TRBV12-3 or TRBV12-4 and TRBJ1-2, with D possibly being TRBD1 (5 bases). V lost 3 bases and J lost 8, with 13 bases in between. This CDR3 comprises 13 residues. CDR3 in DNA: TGTGCCAGCAGTTTCGGGGGGGGTGCGGGCTACACCTTC. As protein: CASSFGGGAGYTF.

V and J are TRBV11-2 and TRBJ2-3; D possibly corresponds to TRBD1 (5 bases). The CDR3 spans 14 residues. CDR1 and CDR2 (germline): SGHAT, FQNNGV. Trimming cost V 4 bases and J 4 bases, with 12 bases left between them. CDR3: CASSSRTFADTQYF. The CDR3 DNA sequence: TGTGCCAGCAGCTCCCGGACATTCGCAGATACGCAGTATTTT.

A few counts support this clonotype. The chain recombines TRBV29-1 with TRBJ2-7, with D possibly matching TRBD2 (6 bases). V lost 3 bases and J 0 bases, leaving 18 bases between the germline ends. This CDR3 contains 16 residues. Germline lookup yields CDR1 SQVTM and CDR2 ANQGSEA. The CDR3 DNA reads TGCAGCGTTGAGGTCCGGGAGATCGGGTTCTCCTACGAGCAGTACTTC. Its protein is CSVEVREIGFSYEQYF.

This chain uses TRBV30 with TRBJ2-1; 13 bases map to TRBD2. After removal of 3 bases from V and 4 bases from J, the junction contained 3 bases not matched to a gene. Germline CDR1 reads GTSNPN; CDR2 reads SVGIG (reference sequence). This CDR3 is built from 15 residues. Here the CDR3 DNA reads TGTGCCTGGAGAGCGACTAGCGGGGGGTACAATGAGCAGTTCTTC. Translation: CAWRATSGGYNEQFF.

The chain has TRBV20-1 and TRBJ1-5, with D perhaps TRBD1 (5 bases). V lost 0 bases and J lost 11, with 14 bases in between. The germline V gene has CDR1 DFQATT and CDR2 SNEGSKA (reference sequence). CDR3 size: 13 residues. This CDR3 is CSARDGGGWSQHF. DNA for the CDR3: TGCAGTGCTAGAGACGGGGGGGGTTGGTCCCAGCATTTT.

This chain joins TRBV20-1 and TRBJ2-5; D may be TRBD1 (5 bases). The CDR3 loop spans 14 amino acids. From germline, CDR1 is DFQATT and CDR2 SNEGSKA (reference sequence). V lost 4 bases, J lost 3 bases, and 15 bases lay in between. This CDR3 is CSATPPQGKETQYF. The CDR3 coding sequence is TGCAGTGCTACCCCTCCCCAGGGCAAAGAGACCCAGTACTTC.

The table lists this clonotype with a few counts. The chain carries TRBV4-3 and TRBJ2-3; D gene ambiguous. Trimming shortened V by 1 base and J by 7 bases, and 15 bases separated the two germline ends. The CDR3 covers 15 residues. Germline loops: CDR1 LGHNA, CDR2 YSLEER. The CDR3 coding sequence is TGCGCCAGCAGCCAAGTCCTCCAGAGAGGAAATACGCAGTATTTT. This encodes CASSQVLQRGNTQYF.

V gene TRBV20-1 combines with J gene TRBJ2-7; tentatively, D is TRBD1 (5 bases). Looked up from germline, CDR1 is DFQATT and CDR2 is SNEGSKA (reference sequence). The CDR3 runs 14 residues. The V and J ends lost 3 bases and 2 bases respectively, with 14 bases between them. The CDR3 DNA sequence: TGCAGTGCTAGGCGGACACCGAATACCTACGAGCAGTACTTC. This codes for CSARRTPNTYEQYF.

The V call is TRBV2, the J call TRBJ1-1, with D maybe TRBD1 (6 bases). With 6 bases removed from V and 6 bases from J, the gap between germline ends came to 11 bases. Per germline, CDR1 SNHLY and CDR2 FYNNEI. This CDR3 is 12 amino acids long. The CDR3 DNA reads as TGTGCCAGCAGGGGTCCAGGGGCTGAAGCTTTCTTT. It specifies CASRGPGAEAFF.

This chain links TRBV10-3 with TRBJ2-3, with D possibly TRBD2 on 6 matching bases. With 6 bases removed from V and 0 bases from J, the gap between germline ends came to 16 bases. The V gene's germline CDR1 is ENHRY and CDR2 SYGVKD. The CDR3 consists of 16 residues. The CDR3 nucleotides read TGTGCCATCAGCGAAGGGACTTTTTCTAGCACAGATACGCAGTATTTT. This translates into CAISEGTFSSTDTQYF.

The CDR3 sequence is CASSPQRGQGNEQYF. The CDR3 bases are TGTGCCAGCTCACCACAGAGGGGACAGGGGAACGAGCAGTACTTC. The gene calls are TRBV18 and TRBJ2-7, with 10 bases lining up with TRBD1. The CDR3 runs to 15 residues. With 1 base clipped from V and 5 bases from J, the junction kept 5 bases outside the gene matches. CDR1 is KGHSH, CDR2 LQKENI, per germline. The variable domain in full, completed from reference TRBV18 and TRBJ2-7, reads NAGVMQNPRHLVRRRGQEARLRCSPMKGHSHVYWYRQLPEEGLKFMVYLQKENIIDESGMPKERFSAEFPKEGPSILRIQQVVRGDSAAYFCASSPQRGQGNEQYFGPGTRLTVT.